The 3 T cell receptor beta chains given below trace back to one sample, sequenced in a study of beta chain features in type 1 diabetes. Their specific antigens are unknown. Expressed TCRB transcripts were sequenced because the entire RNA isolate underwent reverse transcription. Data came from immunoSEQ multiplex PCR; TCRdb stores just in-frame clones and leaves some out. The data contain some 350,000 clones, 13% of them singletons. Study outcomes and limitations: Significant though moderate, a shortening of TCRB CDR3s appeared in all four CD4+ subsets of Type 1 diabetes patients.

The material sequenced was naive CD4+ T cells from blood. The receptors originated from a woman in her late teens or twenties with type 1 diabetes.

V and J are TRBV21-1 and TRBJ2-1; the D call TRBD2 from the table was never checked on the DNA. TRBV21-1 is noted as a pseudogene. This CDR3 region has 18 residues. The chain's CDR3 is CASSKARREREGYNEQFF. The DNA for the CDR3 is TGTGCCAGCAGCAAAGCGCGGAGGGAGAGGGAGGGCTACAATGAGCAGTTCTTC.

This clone was found a few times. This sequence joins TRBV14 and TRBJ1-2; the D gene is possibly TRBD1 (5 bases). Trimming shortened V by 4 bases and J by 6 bases, and 15 bases separated the two germline ends. The CDR3 loop spans 14 amino acids. Germline assignment: CDR1 SGHDN and CDR2 FVKESK. The CDR3 loop reads CASSPRGGSHGYTF. CDR3 DNA sequence: TGTGCCAGCAGCCCGCGGGGGGGAAGCCATGGCTACACCTTC.

In its sample, this clone was seen a few times. The chain recombines TRBV30 with TRBJ2-2; TRBD2 agrees at 14 bases. The V segment lost 8 bases and the J segment 6 bases; nucleotides outside the gene matches: 5. The CDR3 is 14 amino acids. Germline V lookup: CDR1 GTSNPN, CDR2 SVGIG (reference sequence). CDR3 amino acids: CARSGLAGAGELFF. CDR3 nucleotides: TGTGCCCGCTCGGGACTAGCGGGAGCCGGGGAGCTGTTTTTT.